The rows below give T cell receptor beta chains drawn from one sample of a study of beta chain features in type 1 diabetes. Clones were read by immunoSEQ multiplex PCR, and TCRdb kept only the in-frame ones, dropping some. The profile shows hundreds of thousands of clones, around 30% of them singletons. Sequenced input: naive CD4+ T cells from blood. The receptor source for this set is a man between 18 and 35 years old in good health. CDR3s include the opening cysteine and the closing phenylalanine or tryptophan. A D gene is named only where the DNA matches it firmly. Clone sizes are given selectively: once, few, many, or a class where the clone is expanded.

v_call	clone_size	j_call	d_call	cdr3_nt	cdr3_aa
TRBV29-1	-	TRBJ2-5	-	TGCAGCGGCCGGGGGATCCAAGAGACCCAGTACTTC	CSGRGIQETQYF
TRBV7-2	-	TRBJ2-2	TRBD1	TGTGCCAGCAGCCTACAGGGGGCGCCCACCGGGGAGCTGTTTTTT	CASSLQGAPTGELFF
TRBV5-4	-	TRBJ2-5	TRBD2	TGTGCCAGCAGCCCCCACGGGCGGGAGTACCAAGAGACCCAGTACTTC	CASSPHGREYQETQYF
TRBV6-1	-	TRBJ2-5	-	TGTGCCAGCAGCCGGGCAAGGACCCTTCGTGAGACCCAGTACTTC	CASSRARTLRETQYF
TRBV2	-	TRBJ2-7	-	TGTGCCAGCAGTGTTTACCGCGAGCAGTACTTC	CASSVYREQYF
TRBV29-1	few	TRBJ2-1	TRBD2	TGCAGCGTTGGGACTAGCGGGAGTATCCGTGAGCAGTTCTTC	CSVGTSGSIREQFF
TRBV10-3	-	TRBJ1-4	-	TGTGCCATCAGTGAGTTCGACAGATCTAATGAAAAACTGTTTTTT	CAISEFDRSNEKLFF
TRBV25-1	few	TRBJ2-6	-	TGTGCCAGCCGTGGAACTGGGGCCAACGTCCTGACTTTC	CASRGTGANVLTF
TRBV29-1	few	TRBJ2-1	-	TGCAGCGTCCGGCCGAGCTCCTACAATGAGCAGTTCTTC	CSVRPSSYNEQFF
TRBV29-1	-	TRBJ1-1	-	TGCAGCGTAGACCTTTTGAGGAGGGACACTGAAGCTTTCTTT	CSVDLLRRDTEAFF
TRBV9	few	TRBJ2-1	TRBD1	TGTGCCAGCAGCGCCCAGGGGGCAAACTACAATGAGCAGTTCTTC	CASSAQGANYNEQFF
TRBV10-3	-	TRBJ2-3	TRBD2	TGTGCCATCAGTGATGGGCTAGCGGGAGCAGATACGCAGTATTTT	CAISDGLAGADTQYF
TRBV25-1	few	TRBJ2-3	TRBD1	TGTGCCAGCAGTGAAAGTAGGGGGCGGGCAGATACGCAGTATTTT	CASSESRGRADTQYF
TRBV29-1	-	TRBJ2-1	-	TGCAGCGTACTGACCACGAGCTCCTACAATGAGCAGTTCTTC	CSVLTTSSYNEQFF
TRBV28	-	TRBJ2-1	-	TGTGCCAGCAGTTTAACGAGGTCCTACAATGAGCAGTTCTTC	CASSLTRSYNEQFF
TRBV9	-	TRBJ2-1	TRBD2	TGTGCCAGCAGCGTAGGAGGGGCGGGAGTTATGAATGAGCAGTTCTTC	CASSVGGAGVMNEQFF
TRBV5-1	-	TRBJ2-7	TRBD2	TGCGCCAGCAGCTCTCTAGCGGGAGCGGGCAACGAGCAGTACTTC	CASSSLAGAGNEQYF
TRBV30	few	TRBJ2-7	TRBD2	TGTGCCTGGAGTGTACGGGCTAGCGGGCCCTACGAGCAGTACTTC	CAWSVRASGPYEQYF
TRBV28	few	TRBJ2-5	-	TGTGCCAGCAGTTTAAAGCAGGGTACGGAGACCCAGTACTTC	CASSLKQGTETQYF
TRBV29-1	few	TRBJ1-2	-	TGCAGCGTTGAAGACAGGGACCTTATGAGCTACACCTTC	CSVEDRDLMSYTF
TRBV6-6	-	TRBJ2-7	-	TGTGCCAGCAGGCCGACAGGGACTGAGGGGTACGAGCAGTACTTC	CASRPTGTEGYEQYF
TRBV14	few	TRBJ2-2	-	TGTGCCAGCAGCCAACACACCGGGGAGCTGTTTTTT	CASSQHTGELFF
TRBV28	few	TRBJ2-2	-	TGTGCCAGCACCCAGAACGGGGAGCTGTTTTTT	CASTQNGELFF
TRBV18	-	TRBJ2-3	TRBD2	TGTGCCAGCTCACCACCTGCGGGACTAGCGTCGGATACGCAGTATTTT	CASSPPAGLASDTQYF
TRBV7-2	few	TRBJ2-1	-	TGTGCCAGCAGGCACAGAGCAGGAAACAATGAGCAGTTCTTC	CASRHRAGNNEQFF
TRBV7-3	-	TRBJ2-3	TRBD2	TGTCCTGTTACGGTGGCGGGAGGGCGCCCAGATACGCAGTATTTT	CPVTVAGGRPDTQYF
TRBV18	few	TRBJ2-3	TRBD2	TGTGCCAGCTCACATCTAGCGGGAGGGCCCGGAGATACGCAGTATTTT	CASSHLAGGPGDTQYF
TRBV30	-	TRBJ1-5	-	TGTGCCTGGAGCCTTGATAGCAATCAGCCCCAGCATTTT	CAWSLDSNQPQHF
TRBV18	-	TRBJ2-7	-	TGTGCCAGCTCACCACCTGCGGCGGCATGGCCCGAGCAGTACTTC	CASSPPAAAWPEQYF
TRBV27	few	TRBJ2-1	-	TGTGCCAGCAGTTTAACGTTTGGGGGCGAGGAGCAGTTCTTC	CASSLTFGGEEQFF
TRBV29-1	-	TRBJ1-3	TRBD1	TGCAGCGTTGAAGAGGGACAGCCTGGAAACACCATATATTTT	CSVEEGQPGNTIYF
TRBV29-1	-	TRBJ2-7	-	TGCAGCGTTGAGGGGGAGGCGTGGGAGCAGTACTTC	CSVEGEAWEQYF
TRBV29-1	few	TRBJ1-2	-	TGCAGCGCGGCCACATGGTCTAGCGACGGCTACACCTTC	CSAATWSSDGYTF
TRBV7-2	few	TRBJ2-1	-	TGTGCCAGCACCGTTAGGGGGGTCTACAATGAGCAGTTCTTC	CASTVRGVYNEQFF